This TCR beta chain is drawn from a study of T cell clusters in autoimmune cytopenias. Overall study context: The mean age of healthy donor controls was 56 years, the median roughly 59 years.

About 37,500 genome equivalents of blood DNA were amplified for TRB. The germline gives CDR1 KGHSH, CDR2 LQKENI. This CDR3 is built from 17 residues. This clonotype is medium-sized by frequency. One tube held mixed TRB-A and TRB-B primer pools for touch-down PCR. TCRdb reprocessed the multiplex PCR reads and keeps a single row for each CDR3 protein, giving no DNA. The repertoire table contains under 14,000 distinct CDR3 sequences. This sample also belongs to another study, concerning T cell repertoires in aging, cancer and after chemotherapy. That study adds: Compared with age-matched healthy donors, untreated hematological or solid cancer patients showed higher blood TCR clonality. Healthy donors lost TCR diversity with age mainly through richness, cancer patients through richness and evenness.

The chain joins TRBV18 to TRBJ1-3; there is no DNA to check the TCRdb D call of TRBD1. Input material: peripheral blood. The origin of this receptor is a human donor in good health. The CDR3 protein is CASSQQPGSALGNTIYF.